The text below deals with one T cell receptor beta chain. This CDR3 comprises 13 residues. Germline V gene data show CDR1 as LGHDT and CDR2 as YNNKEL (reference sequence). The V gene end was trimmed by 4 bases and the J gene end by 6 bases; junction bases not matched to a gene: 2. These data come from a study of blood T cell repertoires in COVID-19. On the study more broadly: COVID-19 samples collected from the United States, Italy and Spain covered acute and convalescent phases.

Original processing methods: How many nucleated cells were present was estimated from reference gene primer amplification. This table comes from immunoSEQ multiplex PCR, and its TCRdb copy is limited to in-frame clones, with some not included. V, J and clone size were drawn from that table, and D and trimming were deduced from the DNA. Here the sample spans hundreds of thousands of clones, approximately 88% being singletons. V is TRBV3-1 (or the pseudogene TRBV3-2) and J is TRBJ1-2, with TRBD1 identical over 10 bases. What was sequenced was peripheral blood. This sequence originates from a woman aged 30 to 39 who had recovered from COVID-19. The CDR3 DNA reads TGTGCCAGCAGCCGTGGGACAGGGGATGGCTACACCTTC. Its translation: CASSRGTGDGYTF.